These 32 T cell receptor beta chains came from one sample sequenced in a study of blood T cell repertoires in COVID-19 (TCRdb year 2020). The library was produced with the immunoSEQ multiplex PCR assay. Held by TCRdb, this immuneACCESS table contains in-frame sequences only and omits some clones. Under half of the omission traces to an unresolved V gene where checked; the cause of the rest is unknown. This sample holds about 82,000 clones; around 89% were observed only once. Roughly 1% of the sample comes from the top ten. The sequencing sample was made of PBMCs or T cells enriched from blood (not recorded which). These receptors all come from a woman in her forties or fifties with acute COVID-19.

This clone was detected once. The rearrangement uses TRBV4-2 and TRBJ1-5; D is perhaps TRBD1 (6 bases). CDR1 is LGHNA and CDR2 is YNFKEQ in the germline V gene. The V and J ends lost 6 bases and 2 bases respectively, with 14 bases between them. This CDR3 is 15 amino acids long. The CDR3: CASSLDRSGNQPQHF. For the CDR3, the DNA is TGTGCCAGCAGTCTGGACAGATCGGGCAATCAGCCCCAGCATTTT.

The rearrangement joins TRBV6-5 to TRBJ2-5, with TRBD1 matching 7 bases. The ends lost 6 bases at V and 1 base at J; junction bases unmatched: 2. Germline assignment: CDR1 MNHEY and CDR2 SVGAGI. This CDR3 comprises 13 residues. The CDR3 coding sequence is TGTGCCAGCAGGCCAGGGGGCCAAGAGACCCAGTACTTC. Residues: CASRPGGQETQYF.

The chain recombines TRBV6-1 with TRBJ1-4; possibly TRBD1 for D (5 bases). V was trimmed by 1 base and J by 5 bases, leaving 8 bases between them. The CDR3 sequence is 14 residues long. Germline CDR1 and CDR2: MNHNS and SASEGT. In DNA, the CDR3 is TGTGCCAGCAGTGAAGACAGGTTGAATGAAAAACTGTTTTTT. Protein sequence: CASSEDRLNEKLFF.

The chain carries TRBV12-5 and TRBJ1-1; D call uncertain. Germline CDR1 and CDR2: LGHNT and FRNRAP. The CDR3 consists of 14 residues. V shed 6 bases and J shed 0 bases, with 11 bases lying between them. CDR3: CASGGSSMNTEAFF. The CDR3 DNA reads TGTGCTAGTGGAGGGAGTTCCATGAACACTGAAGCTTTCTTT.

The chain employs TRBV7-2 and TRBJ1-2; TRBD1 is a possible D gene (5 bases). The CDR3 loop spans 14 amino acids. The V gene's germline CDR1 is SGHTA and CDR2 FQGNSA. V was pared by 1 base and J by 4 bases, with 10 bases between. CDR3 protein: CASSLDGGGYGYTF. CDR3 nucleotides: TGTGCCAGCAGCTTAGACGGGGGAGGCTATGGCTACACCTTC.

This chain joins TRBV9 and TRBJ1-2, with 8 bases that match TRBD1. The CDR3 sequence is 17 residues long. Unmatched junction bases numbered 13, after V lost 3 bases and J lost 3 bases. CDR1 is SGDLS, CDR2 YYNGEE, per germline. The DNA for the CDR3 is TGTGCCAGCAGCGGGGACTCTTCGGCAGGGGGCTACTATGGCTACACCTTC. Protein product: CASSGDSSAGGYYGYTF.

This clone was detected a few times. This chain links TRBV4-2 with TRBJ2-7; TRBD2 is a possible D gene (6 bases). The CDR3 length is 15 residues. Germline assignment: CDR1 LGHNA and CDR2 YNFKEQ. V was clipped by 0 bases and J by 7 bases, with 16 bases between them. CDR3 amino acids: CASSQDGRRAWEQYF. The CDR3 region has the DNA TGTGCCAGCAGCCAAGATGGGAGGCGGGCTTGGGAGCAGTACTTC.

The V gene is TRBV18, the J gene TRBJ1-6; D is possibly TRBD1 (6 bases). The CDR3 runs to 16 residues. CDR1 is KGHSH, CDR2 LQKENI, per germline. Trimming removed 3 bases from V and 9 bases from J, with 18 bases in between. This CDR3 reads CASSPAGEGRVSPLHF. Here the CDR3 DNA reads TGTGCCAGCTCACCGGCAGGGGAAGGAAGGGTTTCACCCCTCCACTTT.

V gene TRBV25-1 combines with J gene TRBJ2-2; 7 bases line up with TRBD1. Looked up from germline, CDR1 is MGHDK and CDR2 is SYGVNS. The CDR3 covers 16 residues. Trimming removed 0 bases from V and 6 bases from J; junction bases left unmatched: 7. The CDR3 region has the DNA TGTGCCAGCAGTGAATACCATGACAGGGTCCCCGGGGAGCTGTTTTTT. Its protein is CASSEYHDRVPGELFF. Combining the CDR3 with reference TRBV25-1 and TRBJ2-2 gives the whole variable domain EADIYQTPRYLVIGTGKKITLECSQTMGHDKMYWYQQDPGMELHLIHYSYGVNSTEKGDLSSESTVSRIRTEHFPLTLESARPSHTSQYLCASSEYHDRVPGELFFGEGSRLTVL.

The V and J genes are TRBV7-2 and TRBJ1-6; D perhaps matches TRBD1 (6 bases). With 5 bases removed from V and 7 bases from J, the gap between germline ends came to 15 bases. Germline V gives CDR1 SGHTA, CDR2 FQGNSA. The CDR3 covers 15 residues. CDR3 sequence: CASSLHHGGNSPLHF. In DNA form, the CDR3 reads TGTGCCAGCAGCCTTCACCATGGGGGCAATTCACCCCTCCACTTT.

The sample holds one count of this clone. V usage is TRBV4-2 and J usage is TRBJ2-2, with a possible D match to TRBD1 (6 bases). Trimming pared 6 bases from V and 8 bases from J, leaving 16 bases between. Germline values: CDR1 LGHNA, CDR2 YNFKEQ. CDR3 length: 14 residues. CDR3 sequence: CASRTPGQLGELFF. The CDR3 DNA reads as TGTGCCAGCAGGACCCCGGGACAACTGGGGGAGCTGTTTTTT.

The gene calls are TRBV27 and TRBJ2-3; 11 nucleotides match TRBD2. There are 17 residues in the CDR3. Germline CDR1 MNHEY, CDR2 SMNVEV (reference sequence). Trimming removed 2 bases from V and 7 bases from J; junction bases left unmatched: 11. CDR3 sequence (DNA): TGTGCCAGCAGTTTAGCCCCGGGACTAGCGGAACCATATACGCAGTATTTT. This sequence encodes CASSLAPGLAEPYTQYF.

This clone is a singleton in its sample. The chain employs TRBV7-2 and TRBJ2-7, with D maybe TRBD2 (5 bases). The V end lost 5 bases, the J end lost 2 bases, and 16 bases lay between the germline ends. The CDR3 length is 15 residues. Germline V gene sequence: CDR1 SGHTA, CDR2 FQGNSA. The CDR3 sequence: CASSPSGRVTYEQYF. CDR3 DNA sequence: TGTGCCAGCAGCCCGTCTGGGCGGGTAACCTACGAGCAGTACTTC.

The chain couples TRBV25-1 to TRBJ1-6; 11 bases agree with TRBD1. The germline V gene has CDR1 MGHDK and CDR2 SYGVNS. The CDR3 length is 16 residues. Trimming took 3 bases from V and 10 from J; bases not matched to a gene: 8. CDR3 residues: CASSDTGQGVWSPLHF. The CDR3, as DNA: TGTGCCAGCAGTGATACGGGACAGGGGGTTTGGTCACCCCTCCACTTT.

Note on this clone: At one end, the junction sequence differs from germline, possibly due to a read error. The chain links TRBV5-1 to TRBJ2-1, with D tentatively TRBD1 (5 bases). The CDR3 covers 12 residues. CDR1 and CDR2 (germline): SGHRS, YFSETQ. The CDR3 DNA reads as TGCGCCAGCAGCTTGCAGGGCCCGGAGCGGTTCTTC. As protein: CASSLQGPERFF.

The rearrangement links TRBV5-4 to TRBJ1-2, with 7 bases matching TRBD1. The V and J ends lost 4 bases and 0 bases, in that order; junction bases with no gene match: 3. The CDR3 sequence is 14 residues long. The V gene's germline CDR1 is SGHNT and CDR2 YYREEE (reference sequence). This CDR3 is CASSPDRTNYGYTF. CDR3 coding DNA: TGTGCCAGCAGCCCGGACAGGACTAACTATGGCTACACCTTC.

The genes are TRBV21-1 and TRBJ2-3; TRBD1, the table's D call, lacks a check against the DNA. TRBV21-1 is a pseudogene. The CDR3 contains 17 residues. The CDR3 here is CASSNSSDGDITDTQYF. CDR3 coding DNA: TGTGCCAGCAGCAACTCATCTGACGGGGACATTACAGATACGCAGTATTTT.

This chain links TRBV7-9 with TRBJ2-3, with 8 bases fitting TRBD2. The germline CDR1 and CDR2 sequences are SEHNR and FQNEAQ (reference sequence). Unmatched junction bases numbered 6, after V lost 5 bases and J lost 2 bases. The CDR3 consists of 15 residues. CDR3 loop: CASSTTSGFTDTQYF. As DNA, the CDR3 is TGTGCCAGCAGCACCACTAGCGGATTCACAGATACGCAGTATTTT.

V is TRBV2 and J is TRBJ1-5; TRBD1 matches at 7 bases. CDR1 and CDR2 from the germline V gene are SNHLY and FYNNEI. The CDR3 runs to 16 residues. Trimming cost V 3 bases and J 0 bases; bases outside gene matches: 5. CDR3 bases: TGTGCCAGCAGTGATCGGGACAGAATTAGCAATCAGCCCCAGCATTTT. Protein product: CASSDRDRISNQPQHF.

The chain links TRBV19 to TRBJ1-5; 12 bases align to TRBD1. Unmatched junction bases numbered 2, after V lost 8 bases and J lost 3 bases. CDR3 length: 14 amino acids. Germline V gene data show CDR1 as LNHDA and CDR2 as SQIVND (reference sequence). The chain's CDR3 is CASGTGGFNQPQHF. CDR3 in DNA: TGTGCCAGTGGGACAGGGGGCTTCAATCAGCCCCAGCATTTT.

The chain is built from TRBV29-1 and TRBJ2-2, with TRBD1 matching 7 bases. CDR3 size: 13 residues. Germline V CDR1 and CDR2: SQVTM, ANQGSEA. With 7 bases clipped from V and 0 bases from J, the junction kept 2 bases outside the gene matches. CDR3 DNA: TGCAGCGCGGGACAGACGAACACCGGGGAGCTGTTTTTT. It yields the protein CSAGQTNTGELFF.

V gene TRBV27 combines with J gene TRBJ1-1, with D perhaps matching TRBD1 (6 bases). V shed 5 bases and J shed 5 bases, with 12 bases lying between them. Germline loops: CDR1 MNHEY, CDR2 SMNVEV (reference sequence). The CDR3 contains 13 residues. The CDR3 loop is CASSTGLGTEAFF. CDR3 in DNA: TGTGCCAGCAGTACAGGGTTGGGTACTGAAGCTTTCTTT.

V and J are TRBV7-2 and TRBJ2-7; 7 bases match TRBD1. Germline CDR1 reads SGHTA; CDR2 reads FQGNSA. V was pared by 3 bases and J by 0 bases, with 2 bases of the junction left unmatched. This CDR3 contains 14 residues. This CDR3 is CASSFTGVSYEQYF. The DNA of the CDR3 is TGTGCCAGCAGCTTCACAGGGGTCTCCTACGAGCAGTACTTC.

V and J are TRBV6-5 and TRBJ1-2; TRBD1 aligns across 9 bases. V trimming: 6 bases; J trimming: 6 bases; junction bases outside the gene matches: 5. Germline-derived CDR1 and CDR2 are MNHEY and SVGAGI. The CDR3 totals 13 residues. The CDR3: CASRYRGQDGYTF. In DNA form, the CDR3 reads TGTGCCAGCAGATACAGGGGGCAGGATGGCTACACCTTC.

The chain links TRBV9 to TRBJ1-1, with D hard to call. Germline V gene sequence: CDR1 SGDLS, CDR2 YYNGEE. Trimming shortened V by 4 bases and J by 2 bases, and 15 bases separated the two germline ends. CDR3 length: 15 residues. CDR3: CASSTGPGGNTEAFF. CDR3 nucleotides: TGTGCCAGCAGCACTGGGCCCGGTGGAAACACTGAAGCTTTCTTT.

This clone was seen only once. This chain links TRBV6-2 or TRBV6-3 with TRBJ1-1, with 7 bases aligning to TRBD1. The ends lost 5 bases at V and 3 bases at J; junction bases unmatched: 6. Germline-derived CDR1 and CDR2 are MNHEY and SVGEGT. The length of the CDR3 is 14 residues. CDR3 sequence: CASSPSTGYTEAFF. The CDR3 DNA follows: TGTGCCAGCAGTCCGTCGACAGGGTACACTGAAGCTTTCTTT.

There are a few counts of this clone. The J gene is TRBJ1-1, the V gene TRBV2; 9 bases match TRBD1. From germline, CDR1 is SNHLY and CDR2 FYNNEI. V trimming: 6 bases; J trimming: 7 bases; junction bases outside the gene matches: 6. The CDR3 length is 13 residues. CDR3 DNA sequence: TGTGCCAGCAGGCCACAGGGGGCCGGTGAAGCTTTCTTT. This encodes CASRPQGAGEAFF.

V gene TRBV29-1 combines with J gene TRBJ1-2; unclear D gene. Germline values: CDR1 SQVTM, CDR2 ANQGSEA. The CDR3 is 10 amino acids. Trimming removed 6 bases from V and 5 bases from J, with 7 bases in between. DNA of the CDR3: TGCAGCGTATCGGGATATGGCTACACCTTC. Translation: CSVSGYGYTF.

The gene calls are TRBV5-5 and TRBJ2-2; 7 nucleotides match TRBD2. This CDR3 has 16 residues. J gave up 3 bases and V 1 base, and 6 bases lay outside the gene matches. Germline V gives CDR1 SGHKS, CDR2 YYEKEE (reference sequence). CDR3 sequence: CASSLTAGADTGELFF. In DNA form, the CDR3 reads TGTGCCAGCAGCTTGACGGCGGGAGCGGACACCGGGGAGCTGTTTTTT.

The rearrangement uses TRBV5-1 and TRBJ2-7; 9 bases fit TRBD1. The CDR3 spans 13 residues. The V segment lost 3 bases and the J segment 6 bases; nucleotides outside the gene matches: 4. Germline lookup yields CDR1 SGHRS and CDR2 YFSETQ. The CDR3 DNA sequence: TGCGCCAGCAGCTACGGGACAGGGCGCGAGCAGTACTTC. As protein: CASSYGTGREQYF.

This chain uses TRBV6-1 with TRBJ2-7, with D perhaps TRBD2 (5 bases). Germline CDR1 and CDR2: MNHNS and SASEGT. CDR3 length: 14 amino acids. Trimming removed 0 bases from V and 3 bases from J, with 9 bases in between. The CDR3 sequence is CASSEAGGYYEQYF. CDR3 DNA sequence: TGTGCCAGCAGTGAAGCTGGCGGGTACTACGAGCAGTACTTC.

This sequence joins TRBV12-3 or TRBV12-4 and TRBJ1-1; 7 bases are shared with TRBD1. This CDR3 contains 13 residues. J lost 3 bases, V lost 2 bases, and 0 bases had no gene match. CDR3 sequence: CASSLTGDTEAFF. The CDR3 nucleotides read TGTGCCAGCAGTTTAACAGGGGACACTGAAGCTTTCTTT.